The source of this T cell receptor beta chain is a study of glioma-infiltrating T cells after dendritic cell vaccination. This CDR3 region has 15 residues. The ends lost 1 base at V and 11 bases at J; junction bases unmatched: 10. Germline V gene data show CDR1 as MGHRA and CDR2 as YSYEKL. Time point specified: after dendritic cell vaccination, including at tumor progression/relapse. Clones were sequenced by immunoSEQ multiplex PCR, and TCRdb holds only the in-frame ones, with some missing. The table lists more than 45,000 clones, about 86% of them singletons. This sequence originates from a human donor with glioblastoma. Specimen: blood, collected after dendritic cell vaccination. The rearrangement uses TRBV4-1 and TRBJ1-1; 10 bases are a match to TRBD1. The CDR3 nucleotides are TGCGCCAGCAGCCAAGCCTTCGGGACAGGGGTTGAGGCTTTCTTT. This encodes CASSQAFGTGVEAFF.